What follows describes a single T cell receptor (beta chain). In the original analysis: Reference gene primers were amplified, and this amplification served to estimate nucleated cell counts. TCRdb's copy holds only in-frame clones and misses some; the assay was immunoSEQ multiplex PCR. V, J and clone size are taken as reported in that table, and D and trimming were inferred from the DNA itself. Found here are about 280,000 clones, about 85% of them singletons; the top ten hold 13%. The CDR3 has 16 amino acids. Between the trimmed V and J ends, which lost 0 bases and 6 bases, there was a span of 17 bases. The germline V gene has CDR1 MGHRA and CDR2 YSYEKL. The sample comes from a study of blood T cell repertoires in COVID-19. At the level of the study: COVID-19 samples, acute and convalescent, were from the United States, Italy and Spain. The analysed material was cDNA or gDNA that came from T cells, B-cell-depleted T cells, or PBMCs.

The chain has TRBV4-1 and TRBJ1-2; D gene uncertain. The sample was peripheral blood. This TCR derives from a human donor in a cohort sampled during active COVID-19. The CDR3 region has the DNA TGCGCCAGCAGCCAAGATATAAACCAACTTAGTGATGGCTACACCTTC. Amino acid sequence: CASSQDINQLSDGYTF.